This entry lists 26 T cell receptor beta chains sequenced from one sample in a study of blood T cell repertoires in COVID-19. The assay was immunoSEQ multiplex PCR, and TCRdb's table has in-frame clones only and misses some. The data hold about 320,000 clones, with approximately 88% observed a single time. Sequencing used PBMCs or T cells enriched from blood (not recorded which). These receptors were obtained from a man aged 60-69 years who had recovered from COVID-19.

Only a few counts were recorded for this clone. This sequence joins TRBV9 and TRBJ2-2; TRBD2 is a possible D gene (6 bases). Between the trimmed V and J ends, which lost 4 bases and 4 bases, there was a span of 11 bases. The CDR3 length is 14 residues. The germline CDR1 and CDR2 sequences are SGDLS and YYNGEE. In DNA, the CDR3 is TGTGCCAGCAGCTTTAGCGGAGGCACCGGGGAGCTGTTTTTT. This sequence encodes CASSFSGGTGELFF.

The rearrangement links TRBV19 to TRBJ2-3; D is possibly TRBD1 (6 bases). V shed 2 bases and J shed 6 bases, with 12 bases lying between them. CDR1 and CDR2 from the germline V gene are LNHDA and SQIVND (reference sequence). The CDR3 is made up of 14 amino acids. CDR3 DNA sequence: TGTGCCAGTAGTATAAGGCAGGGGTTGGATACGCAGTATTTT. This encodes CASSIRQGLDTQYF.

The CDR3 loop is CASSSPGSNYGYTF. CDR3 in DNA: TGTGCCAGCAGTTCCCCAGGGTCAAACTATGGCTACACCTTC. The rearrangement uses TRBV28 and TRBJ1-2; D perhaps matches TRBD1 (5 bases). There are 14 residues in the CDR3. The V and J ends lost 4 bases and 2 bases respectively, with 11 bases between them. Germline CDR1 and CDR2: MDHEN and SYDVKM.

V usage is TRBV28 and J usage is TRBJ2-1; 9 nucleotides align to TRBD1. CDR1 and CDR2 (germline): MDHEN, SYDVKM. The CDR3 totals 15 residues. The J segment lost 0 bases and the V segment lost 7 bases, leaving 4 bases of the junction unmatched. In DNA form, the CDR3 reads TGTGCCAGCAATCGACAGGGGGGCTCCTACAATGAGCAGTTCTTC. Translating gives CASNRQGGSYNEQFF.

This clone was counted between two and nine times. The CDR3, as DNA: TGTGCCAGCAGTCCGGCCAGCAGGGGTAGCTACACCTTC. Its protein product is CASSPASRGSYTF. This chain connects TRBV12-3 or TRBV12-4 to TRBJ1-2, with D possibly matching TRBD1 (6 bases). Trimming removed 5 bases at V and 9 bases at J, with 16 bases between. There are 13 residues in the CDR3.

This chain links TRBV19 with TRBJ1-2, with TRBD1 matching over 9 bases. CDR1 is LNHDA, CDR2 SQIVND, per germline (reference sequence). The junction had 5 bases not matched to a gene; V was cut back by 6 bases and J by 3 bases. The CDR3 consists of 14 residues. The DNA for the CDR3 is TGTGCCAGTAGATCCGGGACAGGGCACTATGGCTACACCTTC. It specifies CASRSGTGHYGYTF. The full variable domain, completed using reference TRBV19 and TRBJ1-2, is DGGITQSPKYLFRKEGQNVTLSCEQNLNHDAMYWYRQDPGQGLRLIYYSQIVNDFQKGDIAEGYSVSREKKESFPLTVTSAQKNPTAFYLCASRSGTGHYGYTFGSGTRLTVV.

In nucleotides, the CDR3 is TGTGCCAGCAGTTACTCGAGGGAGGGCCTAAGTTACAATGAGCAGTTCTTC. It translates to CASSYSREGLSYNEQFF. The rearrangement joins TRBV6-2 or TRBV6-3 to TRBJ2-1; TRBD2 aligns across 7 bases. The germline V gene has CDR1 MNHEY and CDR2 SVGEGT. This CDR3 has 17 residues. After removal of 0 bases from V and 4 bases from J, the junction contained 9 bases not matched to a gene.

The chain is built from TRBV25-1 and TRBJ2-3; 11 nucleotides line up with TRBD2. The V gene's germline CDR1 is MGHDK and CDR2 SYGVNS. This CDR3 spans 15 amino acids. Trimming took 4 bases from V and 7 from J; bases not matched to a gene: 7. CDR3 DNA sequence: TGTGCCAGCAGTGTCCAGGGGACTAGCGGAAATACGCAGTATTTT. The encoded protein is CASSVQGTSGNTQYF.

The chain joins TRBV7-2 to TRBJ2-7; 9 bases fit TRBD2. The V gene end was trimmed by 5 bases and the J gene end by 0 bases; junction bases not matched to a gene: 5. The CDR3 totals 15 residues. Germline V gene lookup returns CDR1 SGHTA and CDR2 FQGNSA. The CDR3 DNA reads TGTGCCAGCAGCGAGACTAGCGGAAGCTCCTACGAGCAGTACTTC. It specifies CASSETSGSSYEQYF.

This clone appeared once. This chain joins TRBV7-9 and TRBJ2-7; D is ambiguous. Trimming shortened V by 3 bases and J by 2 bases, and 8 bases separated the two germline ends. Germline values: CDR1 SEHNR, CDR2 FQNEAQ (reference sequence). The CDR3 totals 13 residues. The CDR3 reads CASSLGETYEQYF. CDR3 bases: TGTGCCAGCAGCTTGGGCGAAACCTACGAGCAGTACTTC.

The rearrangement joins TRBV19 to TRBJ2-1; TRBD2 matches at 11 bases. Trimming at V came to 7 bases and at J to 3 bases, leaving 14 bases not matched to a gene. The CDR3 runs to 18 residues. CDR1 is LNHDA, CDR2 SQIVND, per germline (reference sequence). CDR3 nucleotide sequence: TGTGCCAGTAAGAAGGGGGTGACTAGCGGGACTCTCTACAATGAGCAGTTCTTC. Translation: CASKKGVTSGTLYNEQFF.

The chain joins TRBV6-5 to TRBJ2-7, with 9 bases aligning to TRBD2. The CDR3 sequence is 15 residues long. From germline, CDR1 is MNHEY and CDR2 SVGAGI. V lost 2 bases and J lost 1; bases outside the gene matches: 3. The CDR3 here is CASSYVSGGSYEQYF. CDR3 DNA: TGTGCCAGCAGTTACGTGAGCGGGGGGTCCTACGAGCAGTACTTC.

The chain employs TRBV11-3 and TRBJ2-1; 12 bases match TRBD2. Germline CDR1 reads SGHNT; CDR2 reads YENEEA. This CDR3 has 13 amino acids. V trimming: 6 bases; J trimming: 7 bases; junction bases outside the gene matches: 1. CDR3 DNA sequence: TGTGCCAGCAGGGGACTAGCGGGTAATGAGCAGTTCTTC. Amino acids: CASRGLAGNEQFF.

The chain joins TRBV5-1 to TRBJ2-2; 7 positions agree with TRBD1. The trim removed 2 bases at V and 7 bases at J, leaving 8 bases unmatched. Looked up from germline, CDR1 is SGHRS and CDR2 is YFSETQ. The CDR3 totals 15 residues. The CDR3 sequence: CASSLRQGDSGELFF. The CDR3 DNA reads as TGCGCCAGCAGCTTAAGGCAGGGGGACAGCGGGGAGCTGTTTTTT.

This clone was recorded only once. The chain recombines TRBV29-1 with TRBJ2-7, with D possibly being TRBD2 (5 bases). The germline V gene encodes CDR1 SQVTM and CDR2 ANQGSEA. Deletions cut 6 bases from V and 0 bases from J, with 15 bases between. CDR3 size: 14 residues. The CDR3 DNA reads as TGCAGCGTAGCGGACCCGTTCAGCTCCTACGAGCAGTACTTC. Amino acids: CSVADPFSSYEQYF.

The rearrangement links TRBV19 to TRBJ1-5; TRBD1 matches at 10 bases. The ends lost 5 bases at V and 5 bases at J; junction bases unmatched: 6. The length of the CDR3 is 15 residues. Germline V lookup: CDR1 LNHDA, CDR2 SQIVND (reference sequence). CDR3 nucleotides: TGTGCCAGTAGTTTGGGACAGGGGACGGATCAGCCCCAGCATTTT. Translation: CASSLGQGTDQPQHF.

This clone was recorded only once. The chain has TRBV5-1 and TRBJ2-7, with TRBD2 as a possible D gene (6 bases). CDR1 and CDR2 from the germline V gene are SGHRS and YFSETQ. With 2 bases removed from V and 6 bases from J, the gap between germline ends came to 15 bases. This CDR3 is 14 amino acids long. The CDR3: CASSFGGSAREQYF. Here the CDR3 DNA reads TGCGCCAGCAGCTTCGGGGGATCGGCGCGCGAGCAGTACTTC.

The chain joins TRBV28 to TRBJ1-3, with TRBD1 matching over 8 bases. Germline V gene data show CDR1 as MDHEN and CDR2 as SYDVKM. The V gene end was trimmed by 2 bases and the J gene end by 3 bases; junction bases not matched to a gene: 9. The CDR3 consists of 17 residues. The CDR3: CASSLALGTGGGNTIYF. In DNA, the CDR3 is TGTGCCAGCAGTTTAGCCCTTGGGACAGGAGGTGGAAACACCATATATTTT. Variable domain in full (rest from reference TRBV28 and TRBJ1-3): DVKVTQSSRYLVKRTGEKVFLECVQDMDHENMFWYRQDPGLGLRLIYFSYDVKMKEKGDIPEGYSVSREKKERFSLILESASTNQTSMYLCASSLALGTGGGNTIYFGEGSWLTVV.

The rearrangement joins TRBV5-1 to TRBJ2-3; 9 nucleotides line up with TRBD1. The CDR3 has 17 residues. Germline V lookup: CDR1 SGHRS, CDR2 YFSETQ. The junction had 15 bases not matched to a gene; V was cut back by 4 bases and J by 6 bases. CDR3 in amino acids: CASSPIGRDRVVDTQYF. The CDR3 bases are TGCGCCAGCAGCCCTATAGGCCGGGACAGGGTCGTGGATACGCAGTATTTT. Combining the CDR3 with reference TRBV5-1 and TRBJ2-3 gives the whole variable domain KAGVTQTPRYLIKTRGQQVTLSCSPISGHRSVSWYQQTPGQGLQFLFEYFSETQRNKGNFPGRFSGRQFSNSRSEMNVSTLELGDSALYLCASSPIGRDRVVDTQYFGPGTRLTVL.

The genes are TRBV6-5 and TRBJ1-3; TRBD1 might be the D (6 bases). CDR1 is MNHEY and CDR2 is SVGAGI in the germline V gene. Trimming pared 5 bases from V and 3 bases from J, leaving 11 bases between. The CDR3 is 14 residues long. CDR3 in DNA: TGTGCCAGCAGTCAACAGGGTGGTGGAAACACCATATATTTT. It is translated as CASSQQGGGNTIYF.

V and J are TRBV14 and TRBJ2-1, with 13 nucleotides matching TRBD2. Germline V gene sequence: CDR1 SGHDN, CDR2 FVKESK. Trimming cost V 0 bases and J 11 bases; bases outside gene matches: 16. CDR3 size: 19 residues. The CDR3 protein is CASSQEVRDRTSGSRQQFF. DNA of the CDR3: TGTGCCAGCAGCCAAGAAGTTCGGGATCGGACTAGCGGGAGCCGACAGCAGTTCTTC.

V gene TRBV6-5 combines with J gene TRBJ2-5; 7 nucleotides line up with TRBD1. Germline assignment: CDR1 MNHEY and CDR2 SVGAGI. Trimming at V came to 2 bases and at J to 6 bases, leaving 6 bases not matched to a gene. The CDR3 loop spans 14 amino acids. CDR3 DNA sequence: TGTGCCAGCAGTTACCTACAGGGGAGTAAGACCCAGTACTTC. Protein: CASSYLQGSKTQYF.

The chain combines TRBV30 with TRBJ1-5; 8 bases line up with TRBD1. The junction had 4 bases not matched to a gene; V was cut back by 0 bases and J by 3 bases. CDR3 length: 15 amino acids. Germline V lookup: CDR1 GTSNPN, CDR2 SVGIG (reference sequence). The CDR3 DNA reads as TGTGCCTGGAGTGTAAACAGGGGGGACAATCAGCCCCAGCATTTT. Protein: CAWSVNRGDNQPQHF.

The gene calls are TRBV19 and TRBJ1-1; TRBD1 agrees at 10 bases. The CDR3 spans 17 residues. Germline CDR1 is LNHDA and CDR2 is SQIVND (reference sequence). V trimming: 10 bases; J trimming: 1 base; junction bases outside the gene matches: 15. Here the CDR3 DNA reads TGTGCCAAAAAACCCGCCGGGACAGGGGACGGGAACACTGAAGCTTTCTTT. This translates into CAKKPAGTGDGNTEAFF. The variable domain in full, completed from reference TRBV19 and TRBJ1-1, reads DGGITQSPKYLFRKEGQNVTLSCEQNLNHDAMYWYRQDPGQGLRLIYYSQIVNDFQKGDIAEGYSVSREKKESFPLTVTSAQKNPTAFYLCAKKPAGTGDGNTEAFFGQGTRLTVV.

The chain has TRBV18 and TRBJ2-7, with 9 positions matching TRBD1. Germline loops: CDR1 KGHSH, CDR2 LQKENI. This CDR3 is built from 12 residues. After removal of 6 bases from V and 6 bases from J, the junction contained 3 bases not matched to a gene. CDR3 protein: CASSYRGPEQYF. The DNA of the CDR3 is TGTGCCAGCTCTTACAGGGGGCCCGAGCAGTACTTC. Full variable domain (remainder filled in from reference TRBV18 and TRBJ2-7): NAGVMQNPRHLVRRRGQEARLRCSPMKGHSHVYWYRQLPEEGLKFMVYLQKENIIDESGMPKERFSAEFPKEGPSILRIQQVVRGDSAAYFCASSYRGPEQYFGPGTRLTVT.

The chain joins TRBV6-5 to TRBJ1-4; 7 nucleotides line up with TRBD1. CDR1 is MNHEY and CDR2 is SVGAGI in the germline V gene. V shed 2 bases and J 5 bases; nucleotides not matched to a gene: 5. This CDR3 comprises 15 residues. The CDR3 DNA reads TGTGCCAGCAGTTACCAGGGACAGTGGAATGAAAAACTGTTTTTT. As protein: CASSYQGQWNEKLFF.